These 22 T cell receptor beta chains originate from one sample sequenced in a study of T-cell memory formation after mild COVID-19. TCRdb re-called the 5' RACE reads with MiXCR, one entry per CDR3 protein. The sample holds 550,000 to 700,000 distinct CDR3 sequences, around 16% seen once. Source material: PBMCs or a T cell subset sorted from them (not recorded which). The origin of the receptors is an adult woman who had mild COVID-19 (a few samples of this study predate the infection). Cell type and time point are not known.

The chain employs TRBV7-9 and TRBJ2-1, with TRBD2 identical over 12 bases. V shed 3 bases and J 8 bases; nucleotides not matched to a gene: 8. This CDR3 is 16 amino acids long. Germline V CDR1 and CDR2: SEHNR, FQNEAQ (reference sequence). The CDR3, as DNA: TGTGCCAGCAGCTTCTTTCTAGCGGGAGGGCACGATGAGCAGTTCTTC. Amino acid sequence: CASSFFLAGGHDEQFF.

The chain recombines TRBV20-1 with TRBJ1-4, with 8 bases that match TRBD1. Germline trimming cut 0 bases from V and 6 bases from J; bases unmatched to any gene: 3. Germline CDR1 and CDR2: DFQATT and SNEGSKA (reference sequence). The CDR3 has 14 residues. The CDR3 DNA is TGCAGTGCTAGAGACAGGGGGCGGGATGAAAAACTGTTTTTT. This gives the protein CSARDRGRDEKLFF.

The chain recombines TRBV7-9 with TRBJ1-1; D may be TRBD1 (6 bases). Germline-derived CDR1 and CDR2 are SEHNR and FQNEAQ (reference sequence). Trimming removed 4 bases at V and 4 bases at J, with 13 bases between. The CDR3 has 14 amino acids. This CDR3 reads CASSSFGGPTEAFF. Written as DNA, the CDR3 is TGTGCCAGCAGCTCCTTCGGGGGGCCCACTGAAGCTTTCTTT.

The chain has TRBV6-5 and TRBJ2-7, with 8 nucleotides matching TRBD1. V lost 2 bases and J lost 3; bases outside the gene matches: 6. Germline CDR1 MNHEY, CDR2 SVGAGI. This CDR3 contains 15 residues. CDR3 sequence reads: CASSYGHDRGYEQYF. The CDR3 DNA is TGTGCCAGCAGTTACGGACATGACAGGGGCTACGAGCAGTACTTC.

V and J are TRBV5-1 and TRBJ2-3; TRBD1 agrees at 7 bases. V lost 0 bases, J lost 4 bases, and 8 bases stayed unmatched. The V gene's germline CDR1 is SGHRS and CDR2 YFSETQ. CDR3 length: 16 amino acids. The DNA of the CDR3 is TGCGCCAGCAGCTTGGAAGGGGGCCCCAGTTCAGATACGCAGTATTTT. This gives the protein CASSLEGGPSSDTQYF.

The gene calls are TRBV10-3 and TRBJ1-1; D uncertain. Germline CDR1 reads ENHRY; CDR2 reads SYGVKD. Trimming removed 9 bases from V and 0 bases from J, with 8 bases in between. The CDR3 consists of 12 residues. This CDR3 reads CAIHGVNTEAFF. CDR3 sequence (DNA): TGTGCCATACATGGGGTGAACACTGAAGCTTTCTTT.

This clonotype was seen a few times. The chain combines TRBV10-3 with TRBJ2-1; a weak D match, TRBD1 (5 bases). CDR1 is ENHRY, CDR2 SYGVKD, per germline. The V end lost 2 bases, the J end lost 5 bases, and 10 bases lay between the germline ends. The CDR3 runs 14 residues. Here the CDR3 reads CAISERGQNNEQFF. The CDR3 DNA reads as TGTGCCATCAGTGAGAGGGGCCAAAACAATGAGCAGTTCTTC.

The chain links TRBV11-3 to TRBJ2-3; D may match TRBD1 or TRBD2 (5 bases each). The CDR3 spans 17 residues. Trimming took 2 bases from V and 3 from J, leaving 18 bases between them. Looked up from germline, CDR1 is SGHNT and CDR2 is YENEEA. The CDR3 region has the DNA TGTGCCAGCAGCTTATCCGGGACCACCCAGGGTACAGATACGCAGTATTTT. It encodes CASSLSGTTQGTDTQYF.

The J gene is TRBJ1-5, the V gene TRBV19; D is undetermined. CDR3 length: 13 residues. Per the germline V gene, CDR1 is LNHDA and CDR2 is SQIVND (reference sequence). V shed 2 bases and J shed 7 bases, with 9 bases lying between them. Here the CDR3 DNA reads TGTGCCAGTAGTATATCGAGAGAACAGCCCCAGCATTTT. Its translation: CASSISREQPQHF.

This clonotype has a count of ten or more. V is TRBV6-2 or TRBV6-3 and J is TRBJ2-1; the match to TRBD2 covers 9 bases. Germline V gives CDR1 MNHEY, CDR2 SVGEGT. Losses at the gene ends were 6 bases for V and 4 bases for J; bases not matched to a gene: 4. CDR3 length: 14 residues. Here the CDR3 reads CASRAAGGYNEQFF. The DNA of the CDR3 is TGTGCCAGCAGGGCAGCGGGGGGATACAATGAGCAGTTCTTC.

This clonotype showed up just a few times. The CDR3 protein is CAISESGGDSYFNQPQHF. The CDR3 DNA is TGTGCCATCAGTGAGTCAGGGGGGGATTCCTATTTCAATCAGCCCCAGCATTTT. The chain has TRBV10-3 and TRBJ1-5, with D possibly matching TRBD1 (6 bases). The CDR3 is 18 amino acids. Germline V gene lookup returns CDR1 ENHRY and CDR2 SYGVKD. The ends were cut back, 0 bases at V and 3 bases at J, with 18 bases in the middle.

Many counts were recorded for this clonotype. The chain has TRBV5-1 and TRBJ2-7; TRBD1 matches 8 bases. CDR3 length equals 14 residues. The germline CDR1 and CDR2 sequences are SGHRS and YFSETQ. The trim removed 0 bases at V and 5 bases at J, leaving 4 bases unmatched. The CDR3 loop reads CASSLAGQGNEQYF. CDR3 DNA: TGCGCCAGCAGCTTGGCTGGACAGGGAAACGAGCAGTACTTC. The full variable domain, its missing parts supplied by reference TRBV5-1 and TRBJ2-7, is KAGVTQTPRYLIKTRGQQVTLSCSPISGHRSVSWYQQTPGQGLQFLFEYFSETQRNKGNFPGRFSGRQFSNSRSEMNVSTLELGDSALYLCASSLAGQGNEQYFGPGTRLTVT.

V and J are TRBV12-3 or TRBV12-4 and TRBJ2-7, with D possibly TRBD1 on 5 matching bases. Trimming removed 3 bases from V and 11 bases from J, with 14 bases in between. The CDR3 is made up of 12 amino acids. CDR3 sequence (DNA): TGTGCCAGCAGTTTCGGACACCTTCAGAAGTACTTC. Residues: CASSFGHLQKYF.

The V gene is TRBV4-1, the J gene TRBJ1-6; 10 bases align to TRBD1. V shed 0 bases and J 12 bases; nucleotides not matched to a gene: 8. Germline V lookup: CDR1 MGHRA, CDR2 YSYEKL. This CDR3 contains 16 residues. The CDR3 loop is CASSQEGTGDMLPLHF. The CDR3 DNA reads as TGCGCCAGCAGCCAAGAAGGGACAGGGGATATGTTACCCCTCCACTTT.

CDR3 residues: CASSYSGTLQETQYF. The CDR3, as DNA: TGTGCCAGCAGTTACTCCGGGACACTCCAAGAGACCCAGTACTTC. The chain uses TRBV6-5 and TRBJ2-5; perhaps TRBD1 as D (6 bases). Trimming stripped 0 bases from V and 1 base from J, with 9 bases between. The CDR3 contains 15 residues. Germline V CDR1 and CDR2: MNHEY, SVGAGI.

This clonotype was seen repeatedly, ten times or more. The gene calls are TRBV5-5 and TRBJ1-2, with D uncertain. Trimming cost V 4 bases and J 1 base, with 14 bases left between them. CDR1 SGHKS and CDR2 YYEKEE come from the germline V gene (reference sequence). The CDR3 is 15 amino acids. The CDR3 protein is CASSPTVWDNYGYTF. The CDR3 DNA follows: TGTGCCAGCAGCCCCACCGTCTGGGATAACTATGGCTACACCTTC. Combining the CDR3 with reference TRBV5-5 and TRBJ1-2 gives the whole variable domain DAGVTQSPTHLIKTRGQQVTLRCSPISGHKSVSWYQQVLGQGPQFIFQYYEKEERGRGNFPDRFSARQFPNYSSELNVNALLLGDSALYLCASSPTVWDNYGYTFGSGTRLTVV.

DNA of the CDR3: TGTGCCAGCAGCAAAGCGCGGAGTTGCGGCAGGGTATCCTCCTACGAGCAGTACTTC. Translated: CASSKARSCGRVSSYEQYF. The chain is built from TRBV21-1 and TRBJ2-7; the table's TRBD2 call for D was not verified on the DNA. TRBV21-1 is termed a pseudogene. The CDR3 is made up of 19 amino acids.

This clonotype came up a few times. The chain carries TRBV5-1 and TRBJ1-2; 7 positions agree with TRBD1. CDR1 and CDR2 from the germline V gene are SGHRS and YFSETQ. This CDR3 has 13 amino acids. V was clipped by 3 bases and J by 10 bases; unmatched bases: 9. The CDR3 DNA sequence: TGCGCCAGCAGCTCCCGACAGGGAGGTACCTACACCTTC. This encodes CASSSRQGGTYTF. The full variable domain, its missing parts supplied by reference TRBV5-1 and TRBJ1-2, is KAGVTQTPRYLIKTRGQQVTLSCSPISGHRSVSWYQQTPGQGLQFLFEYFSETQRNKGNFPGRFSGRQFSNSRSEMNVSTLELGDSALYLCASSSRQGGTYTFGSGTRLTVV.

The chain joins TRBV4-1 to TRBJ1-4, with TRBD1 as a possible D gene (6 bases). Trimming took 0 bases from V and 0 from J, leaving 11 bases between them. The CDR3 has 17 amino acids. Germline loops: CDR1 MGHRA, CDR2 YSYEKL. The CDR3 DNA reads TGCGCCAGCAGCCAAGATGGCAGGGGAACAACTAATGAAAAACTGTTTTTT. Translated, it gives CASSQDGRGTTNEKLFF.

The gene calls are TRBV7-6 and TRBJ1-5; D unresolved. Germline CDR1 is SGHVS and CDR2 is FNYEAQ. The ends were cut back, 5 bases at V and 2 bases at J, with 25 bases in the middle. The CDR3 extends over 19 amino acids. The CDR3 nucleotides are TGTGCCAGCAGCCCCGCACCCAGGTTCTCGCTAATCGGCAATCAGCCCCAGCATTTT. Its translation: CASSPAPRFSLIGNQPQHF.

A few counts support this clonotype. This chain connects TRBV7-8 to TRBJ2-7; a weak D match, TRBD1 (5 bases). The CDR3 contains 16 residues. Trimming removed 3 bases at V and 3 bases at J, with 18 bases between. CDR1 is SGHVS, CDR2 FQNEAQ, per germline. The CDR3 region is CASSLGRAGTFYEQYF. CDR3 nucleotides: TGTGCCAGCAGCTTGGGCAGGGCCGGTACCTTCTACGAGCAGTACTTC.

This clonotype has a handful of counts. The chain couples TRBV28 to TRBJ2-3; D possibly corresponds to TRBD1 (6 bases). Germline CDR1 reads MDHEN; CDR2 reads SYDVKM. There are 16 residues in the CDR3. V dropped 2 bases and J dropped 4 bases, with 16 bases sitting between them. CDR3 sequence: CASSLELMQGPDTQYF. The CDR3 DNA is TGTGCCAGCAGTTTAGAGTTAATGCAGGGGCCAGATACGCAGTATTTT. The entire variable domain, with the rest obtained from reference TRBV28 and TRBJ2-3, is as follows: DVKVTQSSRYLVKRTGEKVFLECVQDMDHENMFWYRQDPGLGLRLIYFSYDVKMKEKGDIPEGYSVSREKKERFSLILESASTNQTSMYLCASSLELMQGPDTQYFGPGTRLTVL.